This T cell receptor (beta chain) originates from a study of blood T cells in healthy people across ages. Each of the donors had approximately 10 milliliters of peripheral blood drawn into EDTA-treated Vacutainer tubes. Study results and limitations: Naive T cell percentage strongly correlated with TCR beta diversity.

The CDR3 is 13 residues long. Germline CDR1 MNHEY, CDR2 SMNVEV (reference sequence). The authors ran a second PCR of roughly 7 to 11 cycles using a sample-barcoded 5' primer and a J-beta primer mix. Via MiXCR, TCRdb re-called the 5' RACE reads, giving one row per CDR3 protein. The sample lists 1.5 million to 2 million distinct CDR3 sequences; roughly 28% were seen once. About this clonotype: Its target is not known. Just one base apart from a much larger clone, this may be a read error.

Sample: blood. This chain links TRBV27 with TRBJ2-4, with D tentatively TRBD2 (6 bases). The J call may not be correct, given that the DNA end is closer to TRBJ2-7. The receptor was derived from a woman aged 30 to 39 in good health. CDR3 loop: CASRPSETYEQYF. CDR3 DNA: TGTGCCAGTAGGCCTAGCGAGACCTACGAGCAGTACTTC.